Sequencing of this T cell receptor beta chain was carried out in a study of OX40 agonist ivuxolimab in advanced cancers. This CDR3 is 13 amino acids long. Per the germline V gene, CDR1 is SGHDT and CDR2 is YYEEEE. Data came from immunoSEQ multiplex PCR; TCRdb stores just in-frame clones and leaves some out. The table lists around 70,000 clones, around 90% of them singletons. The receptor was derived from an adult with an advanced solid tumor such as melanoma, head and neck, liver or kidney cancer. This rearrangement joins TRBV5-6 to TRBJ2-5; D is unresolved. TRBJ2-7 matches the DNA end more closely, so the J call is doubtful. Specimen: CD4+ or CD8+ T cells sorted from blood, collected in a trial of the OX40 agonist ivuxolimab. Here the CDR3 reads CASSPDGFYEQYF. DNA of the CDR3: TGTGCCAGCAGCCCGGACGGGTTCTACGAGCAGTACTTC.